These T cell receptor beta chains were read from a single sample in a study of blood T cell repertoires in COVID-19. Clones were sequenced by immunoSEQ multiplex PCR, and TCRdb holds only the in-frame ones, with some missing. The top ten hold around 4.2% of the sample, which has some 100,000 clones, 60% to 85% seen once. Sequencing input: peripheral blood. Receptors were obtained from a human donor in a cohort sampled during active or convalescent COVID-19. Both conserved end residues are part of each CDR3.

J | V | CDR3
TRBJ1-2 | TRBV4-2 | CASSLNTGTVYTF
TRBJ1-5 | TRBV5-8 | CASSGTRNQPQHF
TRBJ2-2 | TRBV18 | CASSPGGAGELFF
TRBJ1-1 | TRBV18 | CASSPQGMNTEAFF
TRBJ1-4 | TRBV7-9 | CASSLGQGNFEKLFF
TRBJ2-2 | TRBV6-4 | CASRKERDVGELFF
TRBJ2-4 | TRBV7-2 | CASSFTGPSAKNIQYF
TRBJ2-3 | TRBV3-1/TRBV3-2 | CASSSEDRASTDTQYF
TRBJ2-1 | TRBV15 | CATGTRGVVSYNEQFF
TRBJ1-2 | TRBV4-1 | CASSQDRWGGLVSSNYGYTF
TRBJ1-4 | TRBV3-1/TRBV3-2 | CASSRGQGNEKLFF
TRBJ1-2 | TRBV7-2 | CASSSDRGGGGYTF
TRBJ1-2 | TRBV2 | CASIGRGLYGYTF
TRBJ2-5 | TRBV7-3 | CASSKTGGAEETQYF
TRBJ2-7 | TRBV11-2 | CASSSRTSGGSYEQYF
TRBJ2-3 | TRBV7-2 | CASSLEIGGGRDTQYF
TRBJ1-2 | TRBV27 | CASSFSRGTAYGYTF
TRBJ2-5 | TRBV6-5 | CASSYGLAGDQETQYF
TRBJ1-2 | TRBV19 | CASSLGSTNYGYTF
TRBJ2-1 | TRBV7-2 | CASSFTWGPGNEQFF
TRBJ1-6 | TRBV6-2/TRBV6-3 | CASSPDGGSPLHF
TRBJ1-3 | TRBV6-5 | CASRRGQGFGNTIYF
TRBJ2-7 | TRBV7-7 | CASSLGPGGRYEQYF
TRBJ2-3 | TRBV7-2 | CASSSRGGITDTQYF
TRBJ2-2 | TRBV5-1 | CASNREVSNTGELFF
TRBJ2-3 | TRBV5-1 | CASSVGGYTDTQYF
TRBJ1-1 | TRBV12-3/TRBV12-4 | CASSLEHRGRAFF
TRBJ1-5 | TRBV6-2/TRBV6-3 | CASSYETFNQPQHF
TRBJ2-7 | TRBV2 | CASTGHHEQYF